This T cell receptor (beta chain) was sequenced in a study of memory B cells and T cells in multiple sclerosis. The protocol was immunoSEQ multiplex PCR, while the TCRdb copy is restricted to in-frame clones and leaves out a portion. The table shows more than 6,500 clones, with around three fifths occurring only once. After removal of 1 base from V and 4 bases from J, the junction contained 10 bases not matched to a gene. This CDR3 has 16 residues. CDR1 and CDR2 (germline): SGHRS, YFSETQ. V usage is TRBV5-1 and J usage is TRBJ2-7; 8 bases align to TRBD2. This receptor was obtained from a human donor with multiple sclerosis. Sequenced sample: memory (CD45RO+) CD8+ T cells from blood. In DNA, the CDR3 is TGCGCCAGCAGCTTGTTATCCTCGGGACTAGTGTACGAGCAGTACTTC. Translation: CASSLLSSGLVYEQYF.